This is a list of T cell receptor beta chains from one sample in a study of regulatory T cells in long-lasting Graves disease. MiXCR, run by TCRdb on the multiplex PCR reads, gives a single entry per CDR3 protein. The sample yields approximately 400,000 distinct CDR3 sequences, about a quarter seen once. The starting material was peripheral blood mononuclear cells (PBMCs), obtained when the disease was refractory, from a patient treated with antithyroid drugs. Source of these receptors: a female donor with Graves disease. Each CDR3 is given with its conserved first and last residue. The order of the fields is D gene, V gene, clone size, J gene, CDR3 DNA, CDR3 protein. D genes are given only for firm matches. Rows give clone size only sometimes, using once, few, many, or a class for an expanded clone.

.	TRBV11-1	.	TRBJ1-1	TGTGCCAGCAGCTTACGGGGGGATAACACTGAAGCTTTCTTT	CASSLRGDNTEAFF
.	TRBV7-2	many	TRBJ1-3	TGTGCCAGCAGCTTAGGGACCGTGGACCGAAACACCATATATTTT	CASSLGTVDRNTIYF
.	TRBV29-1	few	TRBJ1-3	TGCAGCGCCTACCGAGGAAACACCATATATTTT	CSAYRGNTIYF
TRBD1	TRBV29-1	.	TRBJ2-5	TGCAGCGTTCATACGTACGGGACAGATCCCTTACAAGAGACCCAGTACTTC	CSVHTYGTDPLQETQYF
.	TRBV20-1	few	TRBJ1-3	TGCAGTGCTACTGACCGGCTCTCTGGAAACACCATATATTTT	CSATDRLSGNTIYF
.	TRBV20-1	.	TRBJ2-7	TGCAGTGCTAGATCGGCGGGATTATACGAGCAGTACTTC	CSARSAGLYEQYF
.	TRBV7-2	.	TRBJ1-3	TGTGCCAGCAGCTTGGGGGGTCAGGGGATCTCTGGAAACACCATATATTTT	CASSLGGQGISGNTIYF
TRBD1	TRBV7-2	.	TRBJ1-5	TGTGCCAGCAGCTTAGGGACAGGGAATAATCAGCCCCGGCATTTT	CASSLGTGNNQPRHF
.	TRBV19	.	TRBJ1-1	TGTGCCAGTAGTATGAATCCACCCACCCCTGAAGCTTTCTTT	CASSMNPPTPEAFF
.	TRBV5-1	many	TRBJ2-7	TGCGCCAGCAGCTTGCCGGGACCCTCCTACGAGCAGTACTTC	CASSLPGPSYEQYF
.	TRBV7-2	.	TRBJ2-7	TGTGCCAGCACCACGACCCGCGGGACCTCCTACGAGCAGTACTTC	CASTTTRGTSYEQYF
TRBD1	TRBV7-2	.	TRBJ2-2	TGTGCCAGCAGCTGGAAACCGGGACAGGGGGCCGGGGAGCTGTTTTTT	CASSWKPGQGAGELFF
.	TRBV20-1	.	TRBJ1-1	TGCAGTGCTAGAGATTGGCCCCGGAAACAGGCTAACACTGAAGCTTTCTTT	CSARDWPRKQANTEAFF
.	TRBV24-1	many	TRBJ2-7	TGTGCCACCACCAGACAGGCTTCCTGCCCATCCTACGAGCAGTACTTC	CATTRQASCPSYEQYF
.	TRBV6-1	many	TRBJ1-5	TGTGCCAGCAGTGGGGGAGGGGGTAATCAACAGCCCCAGCATTTT	CASSGGGGNQQPQHF
.	TRBV7-2	many	TRBJ1-6	TGTGCCAGCAGCTTAGGGTTGAATTCACCCCTCCACTTT	CASSLGLNSPLHF
TRBD2	TRBV18	few	TRBJ2-7	TGTGCCAGCTCATTTTTCATGATTGGGGGGGACGAGCAGTACTTC	CASSFFMIGGDEQYF
.	TRBV2	many	TRBJ2-5	TGTGCCAGCAGTGTATGGGGGAGCAGAGAGACCCAGTACTTC	CASSVWGSRETQYF
.	TRBV24-1	many	TRBJ1-4	TGTGCCACCAGTGATCCCGGGAGGAATGAAAAACTGTTTTTT	CATSDPGRNEKLFF
.	TRBV9	.	TRBJ2-7	TGTGCCAGCACCGCAGCAAGACTTGAGTACTTC	CASTAARLEYF
.	TRBV15	.	TRBJ2-2	TGTGCCACCAGCAGAGGGGCCGGGGAGCTGTTTTTT	CATSRGAGELFF
.	TRBV29-1	few	TRBJ1-1	TGCAGCGGATCATTAGGGCTGAACACTGAAGCTTTCTTT	CSGSLGLNTEAFF
.	TRBV11-1	many	TRBJ1-1	TGTGCCAGCAGCTCATCACGATCAACTGAAGCTTTCTTT	CASSSSRSTEAFF
TRBD1	TRBV6-1	many	TRBJ1-1	TGTGCCAGCAGACCCGGGACAGAGAGGACTGAAGCTTTCTTT	CASRPGTERTEAFF
.	TRBV5-6	few	TRBJ2-5	TGTGCCAGCAGCCTGGGGACCGCCAGGCGACTAGAGACCCAGTACTTC	CASSLGTARRLETQYF
.	TRBV7-2	few	TRBJ2-1	TGTGCCAGCAGCTTAGCGCAGGGGGAGCAGTTCTTC	CASSLAQGEQFF